Detailed here is one T cell receptor (beta chain). Original analysis: Amplified reference gene primers provided the basis for estimating nucleated cell counts. Profiled with immunoSEQ multiplex PCR; TCRdb holds only in-frame clones, not every one. V, J and clone size reflect that table, while D and trimming were determined from the DNA. Among around 160,000 clones listed, 81% were seen once. This entry comes from a study of blood T cell repertoires in COVID-19. Overall study: The samples span acute and convalescent COVID-19 from the United States, Italy and Spain. T cells, B-cell-depleted T cells, or PBMCs provided the cDNA or gDNA that served as material.

There are 14 residues in the CDR3. The germline V gene has CDR1 LNHNV and CDR2 YYDKDF (reference sequence). The V end lost 1 base, the J end lost 10 bases, and 16 bases lay between the germline ends. V gene TRBV15 combines with J gene TRBJ1-1; D call uncertain. The origin of this receptor is a man in his 60s with active or convalescent COVID-19. Material: peripheral blood. The CDR3: CATSRARNADGAFF. CDR3 sequence (DNA): TGTGCCACCAGCAGAGCGAGAAATGCGGATGGAGCTTTCTTT.